These T cell receptor beta chains were read from a single sample in a study of monozygotic twins with inflammatory bowel disease. TCRdb reworked the 5' RACE reads into one entry per CDR3 protein, no DNA. This specimen shows about 380,000 distinct CDR3 sequences; the ten leading clones hold 2% to 3%. The sample was blood. Receptor source: a human donor with ulcerative colitis or Crohn's disease, or a healthy co-twin of an affected twin (not recorded which). The CDR3 runs from the conserved cysteine through the conserved F or W. Each record gives: V gene, CDR3 length, J gene, CDR3 protein.

V gene: TRBV7-6
CDR3 length: 16
J gene: TRBJ2-5
CDR3 protein: CASSPRRTGPKETQYF

V gene: TRBV7-2
CDR3 length: 13
J gene: TRBJ1-1
CDR3 protein: CASSFYRDTEAFF

V gene: TRBV20-1
CDR3 length: 14
J gene: TRBJ1-6
CDR3 protein: CSAQGTGVNSPLHF

V gene: TRBV6-2/TRBV6-3
CDR3 length: 17
J gene: TRBJ1-1
CDR3 protein: CASSLRQGSELGTEAFF

V gene: TRBV12-3/TRBV12-4
CDR3 length: 11
J gene: TRBJ1-2
CDR3 protein: CASTWGTGYTF

V gene: TRBV2
CDR3 length: 16
J gene: TRBJ1-6
CDR3 protein: CASRLTGGRDNSPLHF

V gene: TRBV29-1
CDR3 length: 14
J gene: TRBJ2-7
CDR3 protein: CSAGKDRITYEQYF

V gene: TRBV20-1
CDR3 length: 15
J gene: TRBJ1-5
CDR3 protein: CSAKGQGTNNQPQHF

V gene: TRBV7-9
CDR3 length: 14
J gene: TRBJ2-7
CDR3 protein: CASSLDGHSYEQYF

V gene: TRBV6-2/TRBV6-3
CDR3 length: 12
J gene: TRBJ2-5
CDR3 protein: CATRGAQGTQYF

V gene: TRBV7-2
CDR3 length: 14
J gene: TRBJ1-5
CDR3 protein: CASSPGWSNQPQHF

V gene: TRBV5-1
CDR3 length: 16
J gene: TRBJ2-1
CDR3 protein: CASSLGVSLLGDEQFF

V gene: TRBV5-4
CDR3 length: 18
J gene: TRBJ2-5
CDR3 protein: CASSLMREEWRYQETQYF

V gene: TRBV7-2
CDR3 length: 16
J gene: TRBJ2-3
CDR3 protein: CASSLVAGGFADTQYF

V gene: TRBV28
CDR3 length: 14
J gene: TRBJ2-1
CDR3 protein: CASSPRASYNEQFF

V gene: TRBV19
CDR3 length: 14
J gene: TRBJ1-2
CDR3 protein: CASTLDRGNYGYTF

V gene: TRBV2
CDR3 length: 15
J gene: TRBJ2-3
CDR3 protein: CASSDEGGGTDTQYF

V gene: TRBV6-2/TRBV6-3
CDR3 length: 16
J gene: TRBJ2-3
CDR3 protein: CASSTPGTGGTDTQYF

V gene: TRBV9
CDR3 length: 15
J gene: TRBJ1-2
CDR3 protein: CASSVGTSLNYGYTF

V gene: TRBV6-1
CDR3 length: 16
J gene: TRBJ2-2
CDR3 protein: CASSRHRETNTGELFF

V gene: TRBV25-1
CDR3 length: 13
J gene: TRBJ1-1
CDR3 protein: CASSQNIPFEAFF

V gene: TRBV2
CDR3 length: 14
J gene: TRBJ1-6
CDR3 protein: CATRDRAVNSPLHF

V gene: TRBV6-2/TRBV6-3
CDR3 length: 15
J gene: TRBJ2-1
CDR3 protein: CASSYSDRGLGEQFF

V gene: TRBV7-2
CDR3 length: 17
J gene: TRBJ2-7
CDR3 protein: CASSRTGQFPLSYEQYF

V gene: TRBV6-2/TRBV6-3
CDR3 length: 15
J gene: TRBJ2-1
CDR3 protein: CASTDRLSSYNEQFF

V gene: TRBV12-3/TRBV12-4
CDR3 length: 16
J gene: TRBJ2-1
CDR3 protein: CASSTQGVSSYNEQFF

V gene: TRBV5-4
CDR3 length: 15
J gene: TRBJ2-7
CDR3 protein: CASSLFSYGSYEQYF

V gene: TRBV7-9
CDR3 length: 15
J gene: TRBJ1-2
CDR3 protein: CASSEWTGNDYGYTF